One and the same sample provided the 10 T cell receptor beta chains below, sequenced in a study of low-dose radiotherapy and immunotherapy resistance in tumors. Time point noted: after trial treatment. Treatment of the sample: LDRT plus nivolumab, ipilimumab, low-dose cyclophosphamide and aspirin (RACIN trial). Alpha and beta chains were covered, as first-strand cDNA relied on TRAV- and TRBV-specific primers. With a V-primer adapter and a constant-region primer, TCRs were amplified for about 19 PCR cycles. Each CDR3 protein is one row after TCRdb ran MiXCR on the reads. The table lists about 39,000 distinct CDR3 sequences, less than 25% of them singletons. The sample was PBMCs, taken after low-dose radiotherapy plus immunotherapy. These receptors were collected from a female donor with ovarian cancer.

There are many counts of this clonotype. The chain joins TRBV6-5 to TRBJ2-7; TRBD2 is a possible D gene (6 bases). Germline loops: CDR1 MNHEY, CDR2 SVGAGI. Trimming removed 6 bases from V and 1 base from J, with 19 bases in between. This CDR3 spans 16 amino acids. In DNA, the CDR3 is TGTGCCAGCAGCCCCCGAGGGGCTAGCGCTTCCTACGAGCAGTACTTC. It translates to CASSPRGASASYEQYF.

This clonotype was recorded at least ten times. The chain is built from TRBV5-4 and TRBJ2-3; 9 bases align to TRBD1. Germline assignment: CDR1 SGHNT and CDR2 YYREEE (reference sequence). V trimming: 3 bases; J trimming: 9 bases; junction bases outside the gene matches: 14. CDR3 size: 16 residues. The DNA for the CDR3 is TGTGCCAGCAGCTCGGGGACAGGGCTGGAATGGAACACGCAGTATTTT. Its translation: CASSSGTGLEWNTQYF.

This clonotype was detected many times. This chain uses TRBV5-1 with TRBJ2-2; perhaps TRBD2 as D (5 bases). The CDR3 length is 14 residues. Trimming left V 4 bases short and J 3 bases short, with 10 bases between. Germline V gene lookup returns CDR1 SGHRS and CDR2 YFSETQ. CDR3: CASSEGRDTGELFF. DNA for the CDR3: TGCGCCAGCAGCGAGGGTAGGGACACCGGGGAGCTGTTTTTT.

Many counts were recorded for this clonotype. The chain couples TRBV20-1 to TRBJ2-7; D unresolved. The CDR3 is 13 amino acids. The V gene lost 4 bases and the J gene lost 1 base, with 11 bases spanning the gap. Germline V lookup: CDR1 DFQATT, CDR2 SNEGSKA (reference sequence). CDR3 loop: CSATRTESYEQYF. The CDR3 nucleotides are TGCAGTGCTACTCGGACGGAATCCTACGAGCAGTACTTC.

This clonotype was counted ten times or more. The chain uses TRBV6-5 and TRBJ1-6, with 8 nucleotides matching TRBD1. Trimming at V came to 6 bases and at J to 2 bases, leaving 6 bases not matched to a gene. The CDR3 has 16 residues. Germline V lookup: CDR1 MNHEY, CDR2 SVGAGI. The CDR3 bases are TGTGCCAGCAGATCACAGGGGGTCGCCTATAATTCACCCCTCCACTTT. It encodes CASRSQGVAYNSPLHF.

The rearrangement joins TRBV30 to TRBJ2-2; D possibly uses TRBD1 or TRBD2 (5 bases each). The length of the CDR3 is 14 residues. Trimming pared 2 bases from V and 4 bases from J, leaving 11 bases between. Germline assignment: CDR1 GTSNPN and CDR2 SVGIG (reference sequence). The CDR3 here is CAWSIRDGTGELFF. CDR3 DNA sequence: TGTGCCTGGAGTATCCGGGACGGCACCGGGGAGCTGTTTTTT.

Many counts were recorded for this clonotype. The chain has TRBV12-3 or TRBV12-4 and TRBJ2-1; 11 bases fit TRBD2. V shed 3 bases, J shed 7 bases, and the junction held 5 bases outside the gene matches. This CDR3 has 15 residues. The CDR3 here is CASSFLAGGGNEQFF. DNA of the CDR3: TGTGCCAGCAGTTTTCTAGCGGGAGGAGGGAATGAGCAGTTCTTC.

This clonotype has ten or more counts. V gene TRBV3-1 combines with J gene TRBJ2-1; D not resolved. The CDR3 contains 15 residues. V was cut by 5 bases and J by 6 bases, with 17 bases left in between. Looked up from germline, CDR1 is LGHDT and CDR2 is YNNKEL (reference sequence). The CDR3 DNA sequence: TGTGCCAGCAGCATCCGTCGCGCAGACTTCAATGAGCAGTTCTTC. This translates into CASSIRRADFNEQFF.

This clonotype came up many times. This chain connects TRBV27 to TRBJ1-1, with 7 bases lining up with TRBD1. Germline-derived CDR1 and CDR2 are MNHEY and SMNVEV (reference sequence). Losses at the gene ends were 6 bases for V and 3 bases for J; bases not matched to a gene: 7. This CDR3 spans 14 amino acids. CDR3 sequence reads: CASRNSQGDTEAFF. In DNA form, the CDR3 reads TGTGCCAGCAGAAATTCCCAGGGGGACACTGAAGCTTTCTTT.

There are many counts of this clonotype. The chain couples TRBV25-1 to TRBJ1-4; D is unresolved. Per germline, CDR1 MGHDK and CDR2 SYGVNS. With 8 bases removed from V and 7 bases from J, the gap between germline ends came to 17 bases. This CDR3 spans 14 amino acids. Here the CDR3 reads CASSRTGIGEKLFF. As DNA, the CDR3 is TGTGCCAGCTCGCGGACGGGAATCGGTGAAAAACTGTTTTTT.